The 25 T cell receptor beta chains in this list originate from one sample, sequenced in a study of OX40 agonist ivuxolimab in advanced cancers. TCRdb keeps only in-frame clones here, not all; method: immunoSEQ multiplex PCR. The repertoire holds about 55,000 clones, roughly 86% seen once, with 6.9% in the top ten. The material sequenced was CD4+ or CD8+ T cells sorted from blood, taken in a trial of the OX40 agonist ivuxolimab. These receptors were obtained from an adult with an advanced solid tumor such as melanoma, head and neck, liver or kidney cancer.

The chain carries TRBV7-3 and TRBJ1-2, with TRBD1 matching over 9 bases. The V gene end was trimmed by 5 bases and the J gene end by 5 bases; junction bases not matched to a gene: 9. Germline V gives CDR1 SGHTA, CDR2 FQGTGA. This CDR3 is 15 amino acids long. CDR3 bases: TGTGCCAGCAGCATGAACCGGGACAGGGTTTATGGCTACACCTTC. It translates to CASSMNRDRVYGYTF.

The V gene is TRBV7-3, the J gene TRBJ1-1; 8 bases line up with TRBD1. Looked up from germline, CDR1 is SGHTA and CDR2 is FQGTGA. This CDR3 has 14 amino acids. V dropped 5 bases and J dropped 0; count of bases not matched to a gene: 2. The DNA of the CDR3 is TGTGCCAGCAGCACGGGACAGGTGAACACTGAAGCTTTCTTT. Amino acids: CASSTGQVNTEAFF.

The J gene is TRBJ2-1, the V gene TRBV7-9, with 7 bases matching TRBD2. Germline-derived CDR1 and CDR2 are SEHNR and FQNEAQ (reference sequence). V lost 3 bases and J lost 7; bases outside the gene matches: 6. The CDR3 has 14 residues. CDR3 sequence reads: CASSFAGARNEQFF. CDR3 nucleotide sequence: TGTGCCAGCAGCTTCGCGGGAGCTCGGAATGAGCAGTTCTTC.

V is TRBV5-6 and J is TRBJ2-5; TRBD1 matches at 8 bases. The CDR3 totals 16 residues. J gave up 4 bases and V 4 bases, and 12 bases lay outside the gene matches. Looked up from germline, CDR1 is SGHDT and CDR2 is YYEEEE. The DNA of the CDR3 is TGTGCCAGCAGCCGGATGCAGGGGGCCGGGTTAGAGACCCAGTACTTC. It translates to CASSRMQGAGLETQYF.

This chain links TRBV7-2 with TRBJ2-5; 8 positions agree with TRBD2. V lost 5 bases to trimming and J lost 5 bases; unmatched junction nucleotides: 4. Germline V CDR1 and CDR2: SGHTA, FQGNSA. The CDR3 loop spans 13 amino acids. The CDR3 DNA sequence: TGTGCCAGCAGCGCCGGGGGGGTGGAGACCCAGTACTTC. Its translation is CASSAGGVETQYF.

This chain uses TRBV7-8 with TRBJ1-6, with no clear D. Per germline, CDR1 SGHVS and CDR2 FQNEAQ. CDR3 length: 10 residues. The ends were cut back, 6 bases at V and 15 bases at J, with 9 bases in the middle. CDR3: CASRGGRLHF. Written as DNA, the CDR3 is TGTGCCAGCAGGGGAGGACGCCTCCACTTT. The full variable domain, its missing parts supplied by reference TRBV7-8 and TRBJ1-6, is GAGVSQSPRYKVAKRGQDVALRCDPISGHVSLFWYQQALGQGPEFLTYFQNEAQLDKSGLPSDRFFAERPEGSVSTLKIQRTQQEDSAVYLCASRGGRLHFGNGTRLTVT.

The gene calls are TRBV5-6 and TRBJ2-2, with 8 bases identical to TRBD1. This CDR3 has 16 residues. Germline V lookup: CDR1 SGHDT, CDR2 YYEEEE. With 4 bases clipped from V and 6 bases from J, the junction kept 11 bases outside the gene matches. CDR3 in DNA: TGTGCCAGCAGCGACGACAGGGGACCGCTGCCCGGGGAGCTGTTTTTT. The encoded protein is CASSDDRGPLPGELFF.

The CDR3 loop reads CASSLGASTEAFF. The CDR3 DNA sequence: TGCGCCAGCAGCTTGGGTGCGAGCACTGAAGCTTTCTTT. The V call is TRBV5-1, the J call TRBJ1-1; D is uncertain. V shed 0 bases and J shed 4 bases, with 7 bases lying between them. The CDR3 runs 13 residues. Germline V gene data show CDR1 as SGHRS and CDR2 as YFSETQ.

The chain couples TRBV25-1 to TRBJ1-1; D not certain. V gave up 6 bases and J gave up 0 bases, with 11 bases separating them. This CDR3 has 14 amino acids. The V gene's germline CDR1 is MGHDK and CDR2 SYGVNS. The CDR3 reads CASSSDGMNTEAFF. Written as DNA, the CDR3 is TGTGCCAGCAGCTCGGACGGGATGAACACTGAAGCTTTCTTT.

The genes are TRBV15 and TRBJ2-5; D is unresolved. There are 13 residues in the CDR3. V lost 1 base and J lost 5, with 8 bases in between. The germline CDR1 and CDR2 sequences are LNHNV and YYDKDF (reference sequence). Written as DNA, the CDR3 is TGTGCCACCAGCAGAGTGGCGGCGGAGACCCAGTACTTC. Protein: CATSRVAAETQYF.

Comments on this clone: One junction end disagrees with the germline gene, perhaps due to a read error. This rearrangement joins TRBV29-1 to TRBJ1-6, with a weak D call TRBD1 (5 bases). There are 14 residues in the CDR3. The germline gives CDR1 SQVTM, CDR2 ANQGSEA. The CDR3 loop reads CSVQESGSGSPLHF. The CDR3 DNA is TGCAGCGTTCAAGAATCCGGGTCAGGGTCACCCCTCCACTTT.

CDR3 sequence: CASSQGQFSYEQYF. For the CDR3, the DNA is TGTGCCAGCAGTCAGGGACAGTTCTCCTACGAGCAGTACTTC. The J gene is TRBJ2-7, the V gene TRBV6-6, with 7 bases lining up with TRBD1. Unmatched junction bases numbered 4, after V lost 5 bases and J lost 0 bases. The CDR3 is 14 amino acids. The germline CDR1 and CDR2 sequences are MNHNY and SVGAGI (reference sequence).

V is TRBV11-3 and J is TRBJ1-2; 7 bases align to TRBD1. The germline CDR1 and CDR2 sequences are SGHNT and YENEEA. V was clipped by 5 bases and J by 8 bases; unmatched bases: 5. This CDR3 is 12 amino acids long. The CDR3 coding sequence is TGTGCCAGCAGCGACCGACAGGGAGGCTACACCTTC. Translated: CASSDRQGGYTF. The full variable domain, completed using reference TRBV11-3 and TRBJ1-2, is EAGVVQSPRYKIIEKKQPVAFWCNPISGHNTLYWYLQNLGQGPELLIRYENEEAVDDSQLPKDRFSAERLKGVDSTLKIQPAELGDSAVYLCASSDRQGGYTFGSGTRLTVV.

This sequence joins TRBV30 and TRBJ2-7; D call uncertain. CDR1 and CDR2 from the germline V gene are GTSNPN and SVGIG (reference sequence). V lost 0 bases and J 7 bases, leaving 10 bases between the germline ends. The CDR3 has 12 amino acids. DNA for the CDR3: TGTGCCTGGAGTGTTTTTAGCCAAGAGCAGTACTTC. Translating it yields CAWSVFSQEQYF.

The genes are TRBV6-5 and TRBJ2-3; D not resolved. CDR3 size: 14 residues. CDR1 and CDR2 from the germline V gene are MNHEY and SVGAGI. V was trimmed by 0 bases and J by 3 bases, leaving 7 bases between them. CDR3 nucleotide sequence: TGTGCCAGCAGTTACTCGGGGTGGACAGATACGCAGTATTTT. This encodes CASSYSGWTDTQYF.

V gene TRBV4-1 combines with J gene TRBJ2-7; TRBD2 matches at 9 bases. The CDR3 consists of 16 residues. Germline CDR1 MGHRA, CDR2 YSYEKL. V shed 4 bases, J shed 0 bases, and the junction held 7 bases outside the gene matches. The chain's CDR3 is CASSPQRTSASYEQYF. Here the CDR3 DNA reads TGCGCCAGCAGCCCCCAGCGGACTAGCGCCTCCTACGAGCAGTACTTC.

J is TRBJ1-1 and V is TRBV5-1; D is uncertain. The ends were cut back, 3 bases at V and 4 bases at J, with 13 bases in the middle. Germline V gene lookup returns CDR1 SGHRS and CDR2 YFSETQ. The CDR3 is 14 residues long. CDR3 nucleotides: TGCGCCAGCAGCTACGGGCCGTTGGGCACTGAAGCTTTCTTT. Its protein is CASSYGPLGTEAFF.

This chain uses TRBV10-2 with TRBJ2-2, with 8 nucleotides matching TRBD2. Per germline, CDR1 WSHSY and CDR2 SAAADI. This CDR3 is built from 14 residues. With 6 bases clipped from V and 6 bases from J, the junction kept 6 bases outside the gene matches. The CDR3 is CASRGLAGSGELFF. The CDR3 DNA reads as TGCGCCAGCAGGGGGCTAGCGGGCTCCGGGGAGCTGTTTTTT.

With regard to this clone: The sample carries other DNA sequences with the same CDR3. The chain has TRBV2 and TRBJ2-7, with 10 bases lining up with TRBD1. The J segment lost 1 base and the V segment lost 5 bases, leaving 2 bases of the junction unmatched. Germline CDR1 reads SNHLY; CDR2 reads FYNNEI. The CDR3 is made up of 14 amino acids. The CDR3 region is CASSPGQGSYEQYF. CDR3 nucleotide sequence: TGTGCCAGCAGTCCGGGACAGGGGTCCTACGAGCAGTACTTC.

The genes are TRBV6-1 and TRBJ1-5, with a tentative D call TRBD1 (6 bases). The germline gives CDR1 MNHNS, CDR2 SASEGT. The CDR3 contains 14 residues. With 5 bases removed from V and 3 bases from J, the gap between germline ends came to 11 bases. CDR3 loop: CASSRGQYNQPQHF. CDR3 nucleotides: TGTGCCAGCAGTCGTGGACAGTACAATCAGCCCCAGCATTTT.

The V and J genes are TRBV5-1 and TRBJ2-7, with 10 bases lining up with TRBD2. Trimming removed 2 bases from V and 3 bases from J; junction bases left unmatched: 5. The germline V gene encodes CDR1 SGHRS and CDR2 YFSETQ. The CDR3 consists of 15 residues. The CDR3 bases are TGCGCCAGCAGCTTAATCCTAGCGGGGGACTACGAGCAGTACTTC. Translated: CASSLILAGDYEQYF.

This rearrangement joins TRBV19 to TRBJ2-1; a possible D gene is TRBD1 (5 bases). Trimming left V 8 bases short and J 7 bases short, with 12 bases between. The germline V gene has CDR1 LNHDA and CDR2 SQIVND (reference sequence). The CDR3 runs to 12 residues. The CDR3 nucleotides are TGTGCCAGTTCCAGGGTTCAAAATGAGCAGTTCTTC. Encoded protein: CASSRVQNEQFF.

This sequence joins TRBV7-9 and TRBJ2-3; D not resolved. CDR3 length: 15 amino acids. The V gene lost 0 bases and the J gene lost 3 bases, with 10 bases spanning the gap. CDR1 SEHNR and CDR2 FQNEAQ come from the germline V gene (reference sequence). In DNA form, the CDR3 reads TGTGCCAGCAGCTTAGCGGGCCCCGGTACAGATACGCAGTATTTT. This encodes CASSLAGPGTDTQYF.

This sequence joins TRBV4-1 and TRBJ2-4; D is perhaps TRBD1 or TRBD2 (6 bases each). Trimming removed 0 bases from V and 4 bases from J, with 10 bases in between. The CDR3 is 15 residues long. CDR1 MGHRA and CDR2 YSYEKL come from the germline V gene. Here the CDR3 reads CASSQEGGGKNIQYF. For the CDR3, the DNA is TGCGCCAGCAGCCAAGAAGGAGGGGGAAAAAACATTCAGTACTTC.

This clone occurred once. The chain uses TRBV2 and TRBJ2-7, with TRBD1 matching 10 bases. The V and J ends lost 6 bases and 2 bases, in that order; junction bases with no gene match: 7. CDR3 length equals 15 residues. Germline loops: CDR1 SNHLY, CDR2 FYNNEI. The chain's CDR3 is CASRVPGQGTYEQYF. The DNA for the CDR3 is TGTGCCAGCAGAGTCCCGGGACAGGGGACCTACGAGCAGTACTTC.